This TCR beta chain was obtained from a study of T cell responses to AZD1222 COVID-19 vaccine. Whole-study context: Second-dose schedules of about 4 or about 12 weeks were combined. General study findings and limits: Donors skewed white British and female; clonal diversity was possibly underestimated. Spike-specific TCR breadth and depth rose after two AZD1222 doses. Scientists sampled the repertoires only once the peak T cell response had passed.

Turning to this clone: The antigen remains undetermined.

Profiling relied on immunoSEQ multiplex PCR, and the TCRdb table lists in-frame clones only, not all of them. The data show some 110,000 clones, more than 75% seen once. Trimming removed 3 bases from V and 5 bases from J; junction bases left unmatched: 9. Germline V gives CDR1 SEHNR, CDR2 FQNEAQ (reference sequence). This CDR3 comprises 16 residues. The starting material was peripheral blood, obtained on day 0 of AZD1222 vaccination. This chain uses TRBV7-9 with TRBJ2-5, with 10 bases that match TRBD1. This clonotype originated in an adult in good health. The CDR3 reads CASSFWSTGGQETQYF. The CDR3 nucleotides read TGTGCCAGCAGCTTTTGGTCGACAGGGGGCCAGGAGACCCAGTACTTC. The entire variable domain, with the rest obtained from reference TRBV7-9 and TRBJ2-5, is as follows: DTGVSQNPRHKITKRGQNVTFRCDPISEHNRLYWYRQTLGQGPEFLTYFQNEAQLEKSRLLSDRFSAERPKGSFSTLEIQRTEQGDSAMYLCASSFWSTGGQETQYFGPGTRLLVL.